The rows below give T cell receptor beta chains drawn from one sample of a study of blood T cell repertoires in COVID-19. The table came from immunoSEQ multiplex PCR; TCRdb's copy has only in-frame clones and leaves some out. The sample includes about 210,000 clones, about 90% of them seen just once. The sequencing sample was made of peripheral blood. These receptors originate from a man aged 30 to 39 with acute or convalescent COVID-19. The CDR3 runs from the conserved cysteine through the conserved F or W. D genes are given only for firm matches. A row's size may be missing; if present it is once, few, many or a size class.

D gene: TRBD1
V gene: TRBV5-4
J gene: TRBJ1-2
clone size: -
CDR3 protein: CASSETGRPGYGYTF
CDR3 DNA: TGTGCCAGCAGCGAGACAGGGAGGCCGGGCTATGGCTACACCTTC

D gene: TRBD2
V gene: TRBV19
J gene: TRBJ2-3
clone size: -
CDR3 protein: CASTVSGSSDTQYF
CDR3 DNA: TGTGCCAGTACCGTTAGCGGGAGTTCAGATACGCAGTATTTT

D gene: TRBD2
V gene: TRBV3-1/TRBV3-2
J gene: TRBJ2-1
clone size: -
CDR3 protein: CASHGLAGANEQFF
CDR3 DNA: TGTGCCAGCCATGGACTAGCGGGAGCTAATGAGCAGTTCTTC

D gene: -
V gene: TRBV30
J gene: TRBJ1-1
clone size: -
CDR3 protein: CAWSVRGRTEAFF
CDR3 DNA: TGTGCCTGGAGTGTACGAGGGCGCACTGAAGCTTTCTTT

D gene: -
V gene: TRBV7-8
J gene: TRBJ2-6
clone size: -
CDR3 protein: CASSLLWGVGSGANVLTF
CDR3 DNA: TGTGCCAGCAGCTTACTTTGGGGGGTGGGCTCTGGGGCCAACGTCCTGACTTTC

D gene: TRBD2
V gene: TRBV5-6
J gene: TRBJ2-5
clone size: -
CDR3 protein: CASSLNLAGETQYF
CDR3 DNA: TGTGCCAGCAGCTTGAATCTAGCGGGAGAGACCCAGTACTTC

D gene: -
V gene: TRBV3-1/TRBV3-2
J gene: TRBJ1-2
clone size: -
CDR3 protein: CASSQDVAGFGYTF
CDR3 DNA: TGTGCCAGCAGCCAAGATGTCGCAGGGTTTGGCTACACCTTC

D gene: TRBD2
V gene: TRBV11-3
J gene: TRBJ2-1
clone size: few
CDR3 protein: CASSLGLAGTNEQFF
CDR3 DNA: TGTGCCAGCAGCTTAGGGCTAGCGGGGACGAATGAGCAGTTCTTC

D gene: TRBD1
V gene: TRBV5-1
J gene: TRBJ2-2
clone size: -
CDR3 protein: CASRGGQGLTGELFF
CDR3 DNA: TGCGCCAGCAGGGGCGGACAGGGCCTCACCGGGGAGCTGTTTTTT

D gene: TRBD1
V gene: TRBV28
J gene: TRBJ1-6
clone size: -
CDR3 protein: CASSLGQGFSPLHF
CDR3 DNA: TGTGCCAGCAGTTTGGGACAGGGATTTTCACCCCTCCACTTT

D gene: -
V gene: TRBV7-8
J gene: TRBJ1-5
clone size: -
CDR3 protein: CASSSSRRGSQPQHF
CDR3 DNA: TGTGCCAGCAGCTCGAGCAGAAGGGGCAGTCAGCCCCAGCATTTT

D gene: TRBD1
V gene: TRBV13
J gene: TRBJ1-5
clone size: -
CDR3 protein: CASSSRDSDQPQHF
CDR3 DNA: TGTGCCAGCAGCTCCCGGGACAGTGATCAGCCCCAGCATTTT

D gene: -
V gene: TRBV24-1
J gene: TRBJ1-3
clone size: -
CDR3 protein: CATSDAGASSGNTIYF
CDR3 DNA: TGTGCCACCAGTGATGCGGGGGCGTCCTCTGGAAACACCATATATTTT

D gene: TRBD1
V gene: TRBV25-1
J gene: TRBJ1-2
clone size: -
CDR3 protein: CASSLTGARYGYTF
CDR3 DNA: TGTGCCAGCAGTTTGACAGGGGCCCGCTATGGCTACACCTTC

D gene: -
V gene: TRBV2
J gene: TRBJ1-5
clone size: -
CDR3 protein: CASSGEREQPQHF
CDR3 DNA: TGTGCCAGCAGTGGAGAGAGGGAGCAGCCCCAGCATTTT

D gene: -
V gene: TRBV27
J gene: TRBJ2-7
clone size: -
CDR3 protein: CASRPGSDLLEQYF
CDR3 DNA: TGTGCCAGCAGACCGGGGTCCGACCTACTGGAGCAGTACTTC

D gene: -
V gene: TRBV28
J gene: TRBJ1-5
clone size: -
CDR3 protein: CASCQGVPQHF
CDR3 DNA: TGTGCCAGCTGCCAAGGGGTACCCCAGCATTTT

D gene: -
V gene: TRBV24-1
J gene: TRBJ2-3
clone size: -
CDR3 protein: CATSGRPSTDTQYF
CDR3 DNA: TGTGCCACCAGTGGCAGGCCCAGCACAGATACGCAGTATTTT

D gene: TRBD1
V gene: TRBV5-1
J gene: TRBJ1-1
clone size: -
CDR3 protein: CASSVDRVNRNTEAFF
CDR3 DNA: TGCGCCAGCAGCGTGGACAGGGTTAATAGGAACACTGAAGCTTTCTTT

D gene: -
V gene: TRBV20-1
J gene: TRBJ2-2
clone size: few
CDR3 protein: CSASDEDIYTGELFF
CDR3 DNA: TGCAGTGCTAGTGATGAGGATATTTACACCGGGGAGCTGTTTTTT

D gene: -
V gene: TRBV6-4
J gene: TRBJ2-2
clone size: once
CDR3 protein: CASRPQGTGELFF
CDR3 DNA: TGTGCCAGCAGGCCCCAGGGAACCGGGGAGCTGTTTTTT

D gene: -
V gene: TRBV5-1
J gene: TRBJ1-2
clone size: -
CDR3 protein: CASSLETGNRGYTF
CDR3 DNA: TGCGCCAGCAGCTTGGAAACAGGGAACCGCGGCTACACCTTC

D gene: TRBD1
V gene: TRBV28
J gene: TRBJ1-1
clone size: -
CDR3 protein: CASTRRAGGKTEAFF
CDR3 DNA: TGTGCCAGCACCCGGCGGGCAGGGGGGAAGACTGAAGCTTTCTTT

D gene: -
V gene: TRBV21-1
J gene: TRBJ1-6
clone size: -
CDR3 protein: CASSKEGHPWRYNSPLHF
CDR3 DNA: TGTGCCAGCAGCAAAGAGGGACACCCATGGAGATATAATTCACCCCTCCACTTT

D gene: TRBD1
V gene: TRBV3-1/TRBV3-2
J gene: TRBJ1-2
clone size: -
CDR3 protein: CASSRTGATLDF
CDR3 DNA: TGTGCCAGCAGCAGGACAGGGGCGACCTTGGATTTC

D gene: -
V gene: TRBV7-9
J gene: TRBJ2-3
clone size: -
CDR3 protein: CASSRAGGTDTQYF
CDR3 DNA: TGTGCCAGCAGCCGCGCCGGGGGAACAGATACGCAGTATTTT

D gene: TRBD1
V gene: TRBV9
J gene: TRBJ1-6
clone size: -
CDR3 protein: CASSSITGGVNSPLHF
CDR3 DNA: TGTGCCAGCAGCTCCATCACAGGGGGCGTCAATTCACCCCTCCACTTT

D gene: TRBD1
V gene: TRBV2
J gene: TRBJ1-3
clone size: -
CDR3 protein: CASRGQGKQNTIYF
CDR3 DNA: TGTGCCAGCAGAGGACAGGGTAAACAAAACACCATATATTTT

D gene: -
V gene: TRBV28
J gene: TRBJ2-3
clone size: -
CDR3 protein: CASTPRWQVTDTQYF
CDR3 DNA: TGTGCCAGCACCCCCAGGTGGCAAGTCACAGATACGCAGTATTTT

D gene: -
V gene: TRBV6-5
J gene: TRBJ2-1
clone size: -
CDR3 protein: CASSYSSYNEQFF
CDR3 DNA: TGTGCCAGCAGTTACTCTAGTTACAATGAGCAGTTCTTC

D gene: TRBD1
V gene: TRBV15
J gene: TRBJ2-3
clone size: -
CDR3 protein: CATSRKQGDTQYF
CDR3 DNA: TGTGCCACCAGCAGGAAACAGGGGGATACGCAGTATTTT

D gene: TRBD2
V gene: TRBV5-1
J gene: TRBJ2-3
clone size: -
CDR3 protein: CASSFQRGERSTDTQYF
CDR3 DNA: TGCGCCAGCAGCTTCCAGCGGGGGGAACGTAGCACAGATACGCAGTATTTT

D gene: -
V gene: TRBV6-6
J gene: TRBJ1-5
clone size: -
CDR3 protein: CASSPQGVSNQPQHF
CDR3 DNA: TGTGCCAGCTCCCCCCAAGGAGTGAGCAATCAGCCCCAGCATTTT

D gene: TRBD2
V gene: TRBV7-9
J gene: TRBJ2-2
clone size: -
CDR3 protein: CASSIRGGRNGELFF
CDR3 DNA: TGTGCCAGCAGCATCCGGGGGGGCCGTAACGGGGAGCTGTTTTTT

D gene: -
V gene: TRBV30
J gene: TRBJ1-5
clone size: -
CDR3 protein: CAWSDLAYQPQHF
CDR3 DNA: TGTGCCTGGAGTGACCTTGCGTATCAGCCCCAGCATTTT

D gene: -
V gene: TRBV3-1/TRBV3-2
J gene: TRBJ2-7
clone size: -
CDR3 protein: CASSRTSYEQYF
CDR3 DNA: TGTGCCAGCAGCCGGACTTCCTACGAGCAGTACTTC

D gene: TRBD1
V gene: TRBV18
J gene: TRBJ1-3
clone size: -
CDR3 protein: CASSTGGSGNTIYF
CDR3 DNA: TGTGCCAGTTCCACAGGGGGCTCTGGAAACACCATATATTTT

D gene: TRBD1
V gene: TRBV28
J gene: TRBJ2-7
clone size: -
CDR3 protein: CASSLGDSRYYEQYF
CDR3 DNA: TGTGCCAGCAGTTTAGGGGACAGTCGGTACTACGAGCAGTACTTC

D gene: -
V gene: TRBV6-6
J gene: TRBJ2-5
clone size: once
CDR3 protein: CASRERVGTQYF
CDR3 DNA: TGTGCCAGCAGAGAGAGGGTGGGGACCCAGTACTTC

D gene: TRBD1
V gene: TRBV10-3
J gene: TRBJ1-1
clone size: once
CDR3 protein: CAIRDRAGTEAFF
CDR3 DNA: TGTGCCATCAGGGACAGGGCGGGTACTGAAGCTTTCTTT

D gene: TRBD1
V gene: TRBV11-1
J gene: TRBJ2-4
clone size: -
CDR3 protein: CASSLAGGQGVGIQYF
CDR3 DNA: TGTGCCAGCAGCTTAGCGGGAGGACAGGGAGTCGGCATTCAGTACTTC

D gene: -
V gene: TRBV5-1
J gene: TRBJ2-3
clone size: -
CDR3 protein: CASSPPLTDTQYF
CDR3 DNA: TGCGCCAGCAGCCCCCCCCTAACAGATACGCAGTATTTT

D gene: -
V gene: TRBV27
J gene: TRBJ1-1
clone size: -
CDR3 protein: CASSFTLGGNTEAFF
CDR3 DNA: TGTGCCAGCAGTTTCACATTGGGGGGAAACACTGAAGCTTTCTTT

D gene: TRBD2
V gene: TRBV5-1
J gene: TRBJ2-2
clone size: -
CDR3 protein: CASSLNLAGNTGELFF
CDR3 DNA: TGCGCCAGCAGCTTGAACCTAGCGGGAAACACCGGGGAGCTGTTTTTT

D gene: TRBD1
V gene: TRBV19
J gene: TRBJ2-7
clone size: -
CDR3 protein: CASSHPGQVSYEQYF
CDR3 DNA: TGTGCCAGTAGTCATCCGGGACAGGTATCCTACGAGCAGTACTTC